The clone carrying this TCR beta chain has only a few counts. Its matching antigen is unknown. The entry originates in a study of cytomegalovirus exposure and HLA in healthy donors. Study outcomes and limitations: Differences between HLA loci emerged in a later analysis of TCR association rates, with DRB1 most and HLA-C fewest. In an earlier analysis, in under 700 donors, most V segments appeared productive either ~87% or ~30% of the time. Sequencing depth across donors, presence/absence analyses assumed, was roughly uniform. Later analysis showed most CMV-associated TCR beta chains appearing HLA-restricted.

The PCR was carried out with 60 Vbeta primers and 13 Jbeta primers. Using immunoSEQ multiplex PCR, the repertoire was profiled, and TCRdb retains in-frame clones only, with some absent. The sample lists about 160,000 clones, around 83% seen once, with approximately 8% in the top ten. This CDR3 has 17 residues. V dropped 4 bases and J dropped 7; count of bases not matched to a gene: 15. The germline V gene has CDR1 SEHNR and CDR2 FQNEAQ (reference sequence). The TCR was taken from a male donor in good health and CMV-seropositive. Sequenced: PBMCs. The chain couples TRBV7-9 to TRBJ2-2, with 7 bases identical to TRBD1. The CDR3 region is CASSSRTGVPWGGELFF. For the CDR3, the DNA is TGTGCCAGCAGCTCCCGAACAGGGGTGCCGTGGGGCGGGGAGCTGTTTTTT.